Sequencing of this T cell receptor (beta chain) was carried out in a study of beta chain features in type 1 diabetes. Findings and caveats of the study: PCR might show a preference for shorter templates, equally across patients and controls. Moderately but significantly shorter TCRB CDR3s were found in Type 1 diabetes patients in all four CD4+ subsets.

Notes on this clone: What it recognizes is unknown.

Every isolated RNA sample was fully reverse transcribed, so sequencing captured expressed TCRB transcripts. Repertoires were generated with immunoSEQ multiplex PCR, while TCRdb's copy carries only in-frame clones and drops some. The sample includes about 660,000 clones, around 15% of them seen just once. The sample comprised naive CD4+ T cells from blood. The clonotype comes from a man aged 18 to 35 with type 1 diabetes.

CDR3 residues: CASSPGGTSGGNEQFF. As DNA, the CDR3 is TGTGCCAGCAGCCCCGGAGGGACTAGCGGGGGTAATGAGCAGTTCTTC. The chain is built from TRBV28 and TRBJ2-1; 14 bases are shared with TRBD2. CDR1 is MDHEN, CDR2 SYDVKM, per germline. This CDR3 has 16 residues. Losses at the gene ends were 6 bases for V and 7 bases for J; bases not matched to a gene: 8.